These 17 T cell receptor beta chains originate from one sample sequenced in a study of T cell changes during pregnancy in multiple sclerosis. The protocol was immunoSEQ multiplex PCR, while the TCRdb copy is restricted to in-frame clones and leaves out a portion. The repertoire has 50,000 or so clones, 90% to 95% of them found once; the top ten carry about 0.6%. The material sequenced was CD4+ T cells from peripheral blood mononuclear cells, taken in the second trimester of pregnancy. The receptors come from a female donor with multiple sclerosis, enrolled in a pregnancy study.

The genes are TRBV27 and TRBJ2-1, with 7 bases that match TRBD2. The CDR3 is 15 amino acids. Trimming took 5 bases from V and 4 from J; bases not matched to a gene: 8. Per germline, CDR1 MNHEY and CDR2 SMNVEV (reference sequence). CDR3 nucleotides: TGTGCCAGCAGTCCCCTAGCGGACATATACAATGAGCAGTTCTTC. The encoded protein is CASSPLADIYNEQFF.

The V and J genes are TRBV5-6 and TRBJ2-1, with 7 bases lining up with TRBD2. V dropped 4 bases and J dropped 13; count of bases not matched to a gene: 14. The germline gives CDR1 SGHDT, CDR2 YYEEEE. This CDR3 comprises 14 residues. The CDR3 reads CASSIFRSSGHQFF. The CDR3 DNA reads TGTGCCAGCAGCATCTTTAGGTCTAGCGGTCATCAGTTCTTC.

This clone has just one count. CDR3 DNA sequence: TGCGCCAGCAGCCCAACTCCGAGGGGGGGTTACGAGCAGTACTTC. This encodes CASSPTPRGGYEQYF. This rearrangement joins TRBV5-1 to TRBJ2-7; a possible D gene is TRBD2 (7 bases). V lost 4 bases to trimming and J lost 4 bases, with 18 bases between them. This CDR3 region has 15 residues. Germline loops: CDR1 SGHRS, CDR2 YFSETQ.

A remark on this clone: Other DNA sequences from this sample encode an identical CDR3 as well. The CDR3 protein is CASSLGQGNEKLFF. The DNA for the CDR3 is TGTGCCAGCAGCTTAGGACAGGGCAATGAAAAACTGTTTTTT. The gene calls are TRBV7-6 and TRBJ1-4; TRBD1 matches at 7 bases. Per the germline V gene, CDR1 is SGHVS and CDR2 is FNYEAQ. This CDR3 is 14 amino acids long. The V and J ends lost 1 base and 5 bases, in that order; junction bases with no gene match: 1. Full variable domain (remainder filled in from reference TRBV7-6 and TRBJ1-4): GAGVSQSPRYKVTKRGQDVALRCDPISGHVSLYWYRQALGQGPEFLTYFNYEAQQDKSGLPNDRFSAERPEGSISTLTIQRTEQRDSAMYRCASSLGQGNEKLFFGSGTQLSVL.

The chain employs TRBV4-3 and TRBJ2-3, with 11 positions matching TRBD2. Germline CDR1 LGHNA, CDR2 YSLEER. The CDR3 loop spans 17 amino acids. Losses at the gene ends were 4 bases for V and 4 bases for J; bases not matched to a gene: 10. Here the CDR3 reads CASSLTGSGGEADTQYF. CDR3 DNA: TGCGCCAGCAGCCTGACTGGTAGCGGGGGGGAGGCAGATACGCAGTATTTT.

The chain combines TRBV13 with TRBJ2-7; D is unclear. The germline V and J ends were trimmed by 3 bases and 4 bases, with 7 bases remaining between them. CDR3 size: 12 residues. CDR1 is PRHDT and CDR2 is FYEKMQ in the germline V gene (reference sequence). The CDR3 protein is CASSFNAYEQYF. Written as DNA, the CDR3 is TGTGCCAGCAGCTTTAACGCGTACGAGCAGTACTTC.

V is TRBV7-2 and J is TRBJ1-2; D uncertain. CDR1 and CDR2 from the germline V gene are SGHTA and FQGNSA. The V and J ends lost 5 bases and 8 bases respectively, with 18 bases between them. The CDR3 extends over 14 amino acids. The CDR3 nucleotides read TGTGCCAGCAGCCCCGGACTCCCCGGGTGGGGCTACACCTTC. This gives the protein CASSPGLPGWGYTF.

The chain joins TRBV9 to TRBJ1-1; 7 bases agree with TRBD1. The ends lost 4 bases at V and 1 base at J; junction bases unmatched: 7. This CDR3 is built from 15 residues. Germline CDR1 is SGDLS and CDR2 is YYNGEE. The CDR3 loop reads CASSILGQQNTEAFF. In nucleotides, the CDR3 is TGTGCCAGCAGCATCCTGGGACAGCAGAACACTGAAGCTTTCTTT.

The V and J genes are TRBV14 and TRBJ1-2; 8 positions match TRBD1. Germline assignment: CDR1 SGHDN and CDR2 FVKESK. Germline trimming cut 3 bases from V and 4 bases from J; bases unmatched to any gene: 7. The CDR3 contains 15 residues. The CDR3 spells CASSQTGASIYGYTF. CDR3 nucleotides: TGTGCCAGCAGCCAGACAGGGGCAAGTATCTATGGCTACACCTTC.

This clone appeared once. The DNA for the CDR3 is TGTGCCTGGAGTGTACTTTCTATGAGGGACACTGAAGCTTTCTTT. This sequence encodes CAWSVLSMRDTEAFF. This sequence joins TRBV30 and TRBJ1-1, with D uncertain. The CDR3 spans 15 residues. Germline V gives CDR1 GTSNPN, CDR2 SVGIG (reference sequence). Deletions cut 0 bases from V and 3 bases from J, with 14 bases between.

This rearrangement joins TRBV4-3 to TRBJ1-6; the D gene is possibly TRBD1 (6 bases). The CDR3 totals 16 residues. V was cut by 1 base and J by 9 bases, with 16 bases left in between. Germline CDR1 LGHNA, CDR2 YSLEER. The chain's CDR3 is CASSQGLGEGGSPLHF. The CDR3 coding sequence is TGCGCCAGCAGCCAAGGCCTGGGGGAGGGGGGTTCACCCCTCCACTTT.

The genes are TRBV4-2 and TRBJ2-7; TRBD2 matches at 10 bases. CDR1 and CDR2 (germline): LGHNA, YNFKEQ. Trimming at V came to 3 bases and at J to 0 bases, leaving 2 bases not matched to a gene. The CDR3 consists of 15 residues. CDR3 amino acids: CASSHERGGSYEQYF. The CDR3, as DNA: TGTGCCAGCAGCCACGAGCGGGGGGGCTCCTACGAGCAGTACTTC.

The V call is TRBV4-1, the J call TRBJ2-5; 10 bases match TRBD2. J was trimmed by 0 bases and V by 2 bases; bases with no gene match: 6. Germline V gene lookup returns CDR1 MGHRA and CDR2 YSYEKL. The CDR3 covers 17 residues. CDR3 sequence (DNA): TGCGCCAGCAGCCAACTTCCGGGACTAGCGAACCAAGAGACCCAGTACTTC. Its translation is CASSQLPGLANQETQYF.

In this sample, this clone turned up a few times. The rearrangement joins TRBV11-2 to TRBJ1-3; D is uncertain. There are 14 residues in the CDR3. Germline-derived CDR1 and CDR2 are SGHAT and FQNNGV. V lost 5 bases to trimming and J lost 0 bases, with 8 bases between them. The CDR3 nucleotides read TGTGCCAGCAGCCTTTTTAGCTCTGGAAACACCATATATTTT. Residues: CASSLFSSGNTIYF.

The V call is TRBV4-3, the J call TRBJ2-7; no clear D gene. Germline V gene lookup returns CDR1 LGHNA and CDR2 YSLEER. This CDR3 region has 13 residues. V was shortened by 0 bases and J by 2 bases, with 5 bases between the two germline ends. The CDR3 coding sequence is TGCGCCAGCAGCCAAGATCTTCCCTACGAGCAGTACTTC. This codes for CASSQDLPYEQYF.

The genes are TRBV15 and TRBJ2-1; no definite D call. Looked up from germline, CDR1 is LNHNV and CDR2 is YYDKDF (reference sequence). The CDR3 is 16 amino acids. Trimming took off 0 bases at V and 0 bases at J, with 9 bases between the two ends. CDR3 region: CATSRDPLLSYNEQFF. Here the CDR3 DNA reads TGTGCCACCAGCAGAGATCCCCTCCTCTCCTACAATGAGCAGTTCTTC. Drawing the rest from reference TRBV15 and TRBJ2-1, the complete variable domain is DAMVIQNPRYQVTQFGKPVTLSCSQTLNHNVMYWYQQKSSQAPKLLFHYYDKDFNNEADTPDNFQSRRPNTSFCFLDIRSPGLGDTAMYLCATSRDPLLSYNEQFFGPGTRLTVL.

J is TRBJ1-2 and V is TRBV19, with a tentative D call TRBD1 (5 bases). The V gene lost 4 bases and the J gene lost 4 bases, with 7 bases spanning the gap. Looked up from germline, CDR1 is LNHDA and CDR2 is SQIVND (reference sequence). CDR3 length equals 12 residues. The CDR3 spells CASSTTVYGYTF. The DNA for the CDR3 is TGTGCCAGTAGTACGACAGTCTATGGCTACACCTTC.